The present T cell receptor (beta chain) was sequenced within a study of shared clonotypes between healthy human individuals. Only a few counts were recorded for this clone. Its specificity is unknown. The CDR3 contains 14 residues. Germline assignment: CDR1 MNHNS and CDR2 SASEGT. Trimming stripped 2 bases from V and 0 bases from J, with 8 bases between. Whole-study findings and limits: Only blood underwent sampling, and tissue repertoires likely differ. Compared with clonotypes that all four donors shared, non-shared clonotypes had lower generation probabilities.

The naive CD8 fraction comprised CD45RO-negative cells positively selected for CCR7 and excluded terminally differentiated effector memory CD45RA+ cells. The method was immunoSEQ multiplex PCR; TCRdb's version includes in-frame clones alone and lacks a portion of them. The data show approximately 650,000 clones, less than 97% seen once. V gene TRBV6-1 combines with J gene TRBJ2-7; D not resolved. The TCR sequence derives from a woman in her twenties or thirties in good health. The sample was naive CD8+ T cells sorted from blood. The CDR3, as DNA: TGTGCCAGCAGTGAATACAAGAGCTCCTACGAGCAGTACTTC. This encodes CASSEYKSSYEQYF.